Below, 9 T cell receptor beta chains from the same sample are listed, as sequenced in a study of CD8 T cells in ankylosing spondylitis. TCRdb itself ran the 5' RACE reads through MiXCR, one entry per CDR3 protein. The sample has about 360,000 distinct CDR3 sequences; around 15% are singletons. The sample consisted of blood, either unsorted or a sorted T cell fraction (not recorded which). The receptors here all came from a male donor with ankylosing spondylitis or in good health (not recorded which).

The rearrangement joins TRBV20-1 to TRBJ2-3, with 7 nucleotides matching TRBD2. Germline V gives CDR1 DFQATT, CDR2 SNEGSKA (reference sequence). V was clipped by 4 bases and J by 1 base; unmatched bases: 5. The length of the CDR3 is 14 residues. CDR3 loop: CSAKKSGGTDTQYF. CDR3 sequence (DNA): TGCAGTGCTAAAAAGAGCGGGGGCACAGATACGCAGTATTTT.

The V gene is TRBV2, the J gene TRBJ2-5; 8 bases are a match to TRBD2. From germline, CDR1 is SNHLY and CDR2 FYNNEI. The CDR3 length is 17 residues. With V trimmed by 2 bases and J by 2 bases, 10 bases remained unmatched. The CDR3 DNA reads as TGTGCCAGCAGTGAACACGGGAGGGCCATCGGGCAAGAGACCCAGTACTTC. Its translation is CASSEHGRAIGQETQYF.

This clonotype was counted a few times. V is TRBV7-9 and J is TRBJ2-7; 7 bases map to TRBD2. From germline, CDR1 is SEHNR and CDR2 FQNEAQ (reference sequence). Trimming removed 5 bases from V and 2 bases from J; junction bases left unmatched: 15. This CDR3 is built from 17 residues. For the CDR3, the DNA is TGTGCCAGCAGCCGGCTCACATTCAGGGAGGGGACCTACGAGCAGTACTTC. Residues: CASSRLTFREGTYEQYF.

The chain uses TRBV7-2 and TRBJ2-7, with TRBD2 matching over 11 bases. This CDR3 region has 16 residues. V shed 3 bases and J 1 base; nucleotides not matched to a gene: 5. Germline V gives CDR1 SGHTA, CDR2 FQGNSA. Written as DNA, the CDR3 is TGTGCCAGCAGCTTCGGCGGGACTAGCGGTTCCTACGAGCAGTACTTC. Translating it yields CASSFGGTSGSYEQYF.

There are a few counts of this clonotype. The J gene is TRBJ2-4, the V gene TRBV21-1; no check of the table's D call, TRBD1, against the DNA was made. TRBV21-1 constitutes a pseudogene. This CDR3 is built from 15 residues. Here the CDR3 DNA reads TGTGCCAGCAGCGGGGTTAACGACAGACAAAACATTCAGTACTTC. It encodes CASSGVNDRQNIQYF.

The rearrangement joins TRBV20-1 to TRBJ1-1, with a possible D match to TRBD1 (5 bases). This CDR3 spans 13 amino acids. Germline CDR1 DFQATT, CDR2 SNEGSKA (reference sequence). V lost 5 bases and J lost 0, with 10 bases in between. CDR3 coding DNA: TGCAGTGCTGACGAGGGGCTGAACACTGAAGCTTTCTTT. Translation gives CSADEGLNTEAFF.

This clonotype was picked up a small number of times. The chain recombines TRBV12-3 or TRBV12-4 with TRBJ2-5; 15 bases are shared with TRBD2. CDR3 length: 16 amino acids. After removal of 5 bases from V and 5 bases from J, the junction contained 6 bases not matched to a gene. The CDR3 protein is CASSPRGLAGGETQYF. The CDR3 DNA reads TGTGCCAGCAGTCCTAGGGGACTAGCGGGAGGTGAGACCCAGTACTTC.

V gene TRBV12-3 or TRBV12-4 combines with J gene TRBJ2-3; TRBD2 matches 7 bases. J gave up 12 bases and V 6 bases, and 15 bases lay outside the gene matches. The length of the CDR3 is 14 residues. The CDR3 here is CASSPNLAEIRQYF. CDR3 nucleotide sequence: TGTGCCAGCAGCCCAAATCTAGCGGAGATACGACAGTATTTT.

Remarks on this clonotype: Its ends do not fully match the called genes, so a read error is possible. The rearrangement links TRBV3-1 to TRBJ1-1, with 7 nucleotides matching TRBD1. CDR3 length: 17 amino acids. Germline V gene data show CDR1 as LGHDT and CDR2 as YNNKEL (reference sequence). For the CDR3, the DNA is TGTGCCTGCAGCCAGCCACTTACAGGGGACATGAACACTGAAGCTTTCTTT. Its protein product is CACSQPLTGDMNTEAFF.